This TCR beta chain was profiled in a study of T-cell memory formation after mild COVID-19. TCRdb passed the 5' RACE reads through MiXCR, listing each CDR3 protein once. The sample lists roughly 280,000 distinct CDR3 sequences; approximately 7.6% were seen once. Points on this clonotype: Its specificity is unknown.

CDR1 SGHAT and CDR2 FQDESV come from the germline V gene (reference sequence). The CDR3 covers 16 residues. V lost 7 bases, J lost 3 bases, and 11 bases stayed unmatched. Study-wide findings and caveats: Those CD4+ clones that contracted were mainly in CM and EM (CD8+ ones in EMRA). Some clones that responded were present in memory (sampled pre-infection), which suggests cross-reactive memory joined.

The V call is TRBV11-1, the J call TRBJ2-1; 8 bases are a match to TRBD1. The sequence derives from a man younger than 30 who had mild COVID-19 (a few samples of this study predate the infection). Cell type and time point are not known. Sample: PBMCs or a T cell subset sorted from them (not recorded which). The CDR3 region has the DNA TGTGCCAGCATGCGGCGTGGACAGGGTTTCTACAATGAGCAGTTCTTC. It is translated as CASMRRGQGFYNEQFF.